The 9 T cell receptor beta chains listed next were all sequenced from one sample in a study of long-term antiretroviral therapy in people with HIV. The authors ran the immunoSEQ assay, v3.0, at survey level. Clones were sequenced by immunoSEQ multiplex PCR, and TCRdb holds only the in-frame ones, with some missing. Found here are fewer than 25,000 clones, about 88% of them singletons; the top ten hold 3.5%. Sequenced here: unsorted PBMCs, sampled 2.3 years after starting antiretroviral therapy. These receptors all stem from a man in his 60s with HIV.

This rearrangement joins TRBV30 to TRBJ1-2; weak D call: TRBD1 (6 bases). The ends were cut back, 4 bases at V and 7 bases at J, with 13 bases in the middle. The CDR3 contains 12 residues. Germline V gives CDR1 GTSNPN, CDR2 SVGIG (reference sequence). CDR3 in DNA: TGTGCCTGGATGGCTGGGGGCCCTGGCTACACCTTC. It encodes CAWMAGGPGYTF.

This sequence joins TRBV5-8 and TRBJ2-7; D might be TRBD1 (6 bases). The CDR3 consists of 12 residues. The V gene lost 4 bases and the J gene lost 3 bases, with 8 bases spanning the gap. Germline loops: CDR1 SGHTS, CDR2 YDEGEE. CDR3 coding DNA: TGTGCCAGCAGCCGGACAGTCTACGAGCAGTACTTC. As protein: CASSRTVYEQYF.

V is TRBV7-3 and J is TRBJ2-2; 8 bases fit TRBD2. Trimming took 3 bases from V and 7 from J; bases not matched to a gene: 7. This CDR3 is built from 15 residues. Per the germline V gene, CDR1 is SGHTA and CDR2 is FQGTGA. CDR3 sequence reads: CASSLSGGPIGELFF. CDR3 nucleotide sequence: TGTGCCAGCAGCTTGTCGGGAGGGCCAATCGGGGAGCTGTTTTTT.

This rearrangement joins TRBV5-6 to TRBJ1-6; D ambiguous. The CDR3 extends over 16 amino acids. The V and J ends lost 2 bases and 8 bases respectively, with 17 bases between them. The germline gives CDR1 SGHDT, CDR2 YYEEEE. The CDR3 region is CASSFGPPVTHSPLHF. DNA for the CDR3: TGTGCCAGCAGCTTTGGCCCCCCAGTGACACATTCACCCCTCCACTTT.

The chain employs TRBV15 and TRBJ2-7, with D possibly matching TRBD1 (6 bases). Trimming took 0 bases from V and 4 from J, leaving 13 bases between them. The CDR3 has 15 amino acids. The V gene's germline CDR1 is LNHNV and CDR2 YYDKDF (reference sequence). The CDR3 is CATSRDFNREYEQYF. The DNA for the CDR3 is TGTGCCACCAGCAGAGATTTCAACAGGGAGTACGAGCAGTACTTC.

The rearrangement links TRBV27 to TRBJ2-2; no reliable D call. Germline V gene data show CDR1 as MNHEY and CDR2 as SMNVEV (reference sequence). The CDR3 has 17 residues. Trimming left V 3 bases short and J 4 bases short, with 18 bases between. The CDR3 DNA reads as TGTGCCAGCAGTTTTGTCTCCCGCCTGGAGTTCACCGGGGAGCTGTTTTTT. This encodes CASSFVSRLEFTGELFF.

This chain links TRBV19 with TRBJ2-7; 9 bases line up with TRBD1. This CDR3 has 14 amino acids. Germline CDR1 reads LNHDA; CDR2 reads SQIVND (reference sequence). V lost 3 bases, J lost 2 bases, and 2 bases stayed unmatched. The CDR3 sequence is CASSMRQGAYEQYF. CDR3 nucleotides: TGTGCCAGTAGTATGAGACAGGGGGCCTACGAGCAGTACTTC.

The genes are TRBV5-1 and TRBJ2-3; D not resolved. The germline V gene encodes CDR1 SGHRS and CDR2 YFSETQ. The CDR3 runs 14 residues. V was clipped by 5 bases and J by 2 bases, with 12 bases between them. CDR3 in amino acids: CASRIQAPTDTQYF. DNA of the CDR3: TGCGCCAGCAGGATCCAGGCTCCCACAGATACGCAGTATTTT.

V and J are TRBV30 and TRBJ1-1; unclear D gene. The germline V and J ends were trimmed by 3 bases and 2 bases, with 13 bases remaining between them. The CDR3 has 14 amino acids. CDR1 is GTSNPN, CDR2 SVGIG, per germline (reference sequence). The CDR3 reads CAWSLESTNTEAFF. The CDR3 region has the DNA TGTGCCTGGAGCCTGGAAAGTACCAACACTGAAGCTTTCTTT.